One and the same sample provided the 23 T cell receptor beta chains below, sequenced in a study of cytomegalovirus exposure and HLA in healthy donors. PCR primers comprised 60 Vbeta and 13 Jbeta primers. Using immunoSEQ multiplex PCR, the repertoire was profiled, and TCRdb retains in-frame clones only, with some absent. The sample consists of roughly 140,000 clones, 78% of them appearing once. The source material was PBMCs. These receptor sequences come from a woman between 35 and 50 years old in good health and CMV-seropositive.

The chain uses TRBV21-1 and TRBJ2-4; the table gives TRBD2 as D, unverified against the DNA. TRBV21-1 has pseudogene status. CDR3 size: 21 residues. This chain's CDR3 is CASSIRPGTSVPPRAKNIQYF. CDR3 nucleotides: TGTGCCAGCAGCATACGTCCCGGGACTAGCGTTCCCCCACGGGCCAAAAACATTCAGTACTTC.

The rearrangement links TRBV18 to TRBJ2-7, with 10 bases fitting TRBD1. The J segment lost 5 bases and the V segment lost 3 bases, leaving 7 bases of the junction unmatched. This CDR3 is built from 15 residues. Germline CDR1 reads KGHSH; CDR2 reads LQKENI. For the CDR3, the DNA is TGTGCCAGCTCACCGTCGGGACAGGGGTCGAACGAGCAGTACTTC. This codes for CASSPSGQGSNEQYF.

This chain joins TRBV6-5 and TRBJ1-3; TRBD1 is a possible D gene (6 bases). V was clipped by 0 bases and J by 4 bases, with 10 bases between them. The CDR3 has 15 residues. Germline lookup yields CDR1 MNHEY and CDR2 SVGAGI. CDR3 residues: CASSYSQGFGNTIYF. CDR3 in DNA: TGTGCCAGCAGTTACTCGCAGGGGTTCGGAAACACCATATATTTT.

V and J are TRBV11-2 and TRBJ2-7, with D unclear. This CDR3 has 13 amino acids. In germline, CDR1 is SGHAT, CDR2 FQNNGV. Between the trimmed V and J ends, which lost 7 bases and 2 bases, there was a span of 12 bases. The CDR3: CASTPRRPYEQYF. The CDR3, as DNA: TGTGCCAGCACCCCTCGCAGGCCCTACGAGCAGTACTTC.

The chain uses TRBV5-3 and TRBJ1-4; 7 positions match TRBD1. TRBV5-3 is classed as an ORF, of uncertain function. The CDR3 is 14 amino acids. V lost 6 bases, J lost 11 bases, and 13 bases stayed unmatched. Here the CDR3 DNA reads TGTGCCAGAACCCCTGGACAGGTCGCGGGGAAACTGTTTTTT. Translated: CARTPGQVAGKLFF.

The rearrangement joins TRBV18 to TRBJ1-2; 9 bases match TRBD1. Losses at the gene ends were 5 bases for V and 5 bases for J; bases not matched to a gene: 6. Germline CDR1 reads KGHSH; CDR2 reads LQKENI. The CDR3 has 14 residues. Here the CDR3 DNA reads TGTGCCAGCTCAATGGACAGGGGACGGTATGGCTACACCTTC. It codes for CASSMDRGRYGYTF.

The chain links TRBV21-1 to TRBJ2-7; the DNA was not used to check the table's D call, TRBD2. TRBV21-1 is assigned pseudogene status. The CDR3 has 15 amino acids. CDR3 nucleotide sequence: TGTGCCAGGGGGGTAAGCGGGAGTGCGGCGAACGAGCAGTACTTC. The encoded protein is CARGVSGSAANEQYF.

This chain connects TRBV4-2 to TRBJ1-3; D unclear. The CDR3 spans 15 residues. Germline CDR1 reads LGHNA; CDR2 reads YNFKEQ. V lost 1 base and J lost 4, with 11 bases in between. This CDR3 reads CASSQVEAWGNTIYF. The DNA of the CDR3 is TGTGCCAGCAGCCAAGTTGAGGCGTGGGGAAACACCATATATTTT.

This chain uses TRBV11-3 with TRBJ2-5; D ambiguous. The CDR3 runs 15 residues. Germline CDR1 is SGHNT and CDR2 is YENEEA. V was trimmed by 1 base and J by 0 bases, leaving 9 bases between them. CDR3 amino acids: CASSLGAYYQETQYF. CDR3 in DNA: TGTGCCAGCAGCTTAGGAGCCTACTACCAAGAGACCCAGTACTTC.

The rearrangement joins TRBV19 to TRBJ2-5; possible D gene TRBD2, 6 bases. Germline assignment: CDR1 LNHDA and CDR2 SQIVND (reference sequence). The V and J ends lost 4 bases and 4 bases respectively, with 13 bases between them. The CDR3 extends over 14 amino acids. The CDR3 loop is CASSNVGTLETQYF. The CDR3 coding sequence is TGTGCCAGTAGTAATGTGGGGACTTTAGAGACCCAGTACTTC.

The chain recombines TRBV19 with TRBJ2-1; TRBD2 aligns across 10 bases. J was trimmed by 7 bases and V by 4 bases; bases with no gene match: 4. From germline, CDR1 is LNHDA and CDR2 SQIVND (reference sequence). CDR3 length equals 14 residues. The CDR3: CASSTGTSVNEQFF. In DNA, the CDR3 is TGTGCCAGTAGTACGGGGACTAGCGTTAATGAGCAGTTCTTC.

This chain connects TRBV7-9 to TRBJ2-1; the match to TRBD2 covers 7 bases. J gave up 2 bases and V 2 bases, and 6 bases lay outside the gene matches. Per the germline V gene, CDR1 is SEHNR and CDR2 is FQNEAQ (reference sequence). The CDR3 loop spans 16 amino acids. CDR3 residues: CASSLSRERPYNEQFF. CDR3 DNA: TGTGCCAGCAGCTTATCGCGGGAGCGACCCTACAATGAGCAGTTCTTC.

In its sample, this clone was seen once. V is TRBV7-3 and J is TRBJ1-4; D call uncertain. This CDR3 has 13 residues. V shed 5 bases and J shed 8 bases, with 12 bases lying between them. Germline CDR1 is SGHTA and CDR2 is FQGTGA. CDR3 bases: TGTGCCAGCAGCCGCGGGGTAGGGGAAAAACTGTTTTTT. This sequence encodes CASSRGVGEKLFF.

This chain joins TRBV28 and TRBJ2-5; perhaps TRBD1 as D (5 bases). CDR1 is MDHEN and CDR2 is SYDVKM in the germline V gene. V shed 5 bases and J shed 11 bases, with 24 bases lying between them. The CDR3 is 15 amino acids. This CDR3 reads CASSLQGSQAVKQYF. The DNA of the CDR3 is TGTGCCAGCAGTCTCCAGGGATCCCAGGCGGTGAAGCAGTACTTC.

This chain connects TRBV7-8 to TRBJ2-7; perhaps TRBD1 as D (6 bases). Germline CDR1 and CDR2: SGHVS and FQNEAQ. This CDR3 contains 17 residues. V gave up 5 bases and J gave up 1 base, with 21 bases separating them. CDR3 coding DNA: TGTGCCAGCAGCCCCCGGGTTCATGGGGGCTTTTCCTACGAGCAGTACTTC. Its translation: CASSPRVHGGFSYEQYF.

The gene calls are TRBV7-2 and TRBJ2-7; 10 nucleotides match TRBD2. J was trimmed by 2 bases and V by 4 bases; bases with no gene match: 2. Germline lookup yields CDR1 SGHTA and CDR2 FQGNSA. The CDR3 extends over 14 amino acids. CDR3 region: CASSWTSGPYEQYF. The DNA of the CDR3 is TGTGCCAGCAGCTGGACTAGCGGTCCCTACGAGCAGTACTTC.

The CDR3 bases are TGCGCCAGCACGCCTCAAACAGGAATAGGAGGGAGTGAGCAGTTCTTC. Encoded protein: CASTPQTGIGGSEQFF. The rearrangement links TRBV5-1 to TRBJ2-1, with a tentative D call TRBD2 (6 bases). CDR3 length equals 16 residues. With 6 bases removed from V and 9 bases from J, the gap between germline ends came to 25 bases. Germline V gene lookup returns CDR1 SGHRS and CDR2 YFSETQ.

This clone was observed a handful of times. This chain's CDR3 is CASSLEGAQPQHF. For the CDR3, the DNA is TGTGCCAGCAGCTTAGAGGGGGCTCAGCCCCAGCATTTT. V usage is TRBV7-9 and J usage is TRBJ1-5; the match to TRBD1 covers 7 bases. The CDR3 loop spans 13 amino acids. The V segment lost 1 base and the J segment 6 bases; nucleotides outside the gene matches: 0. Germline lookup yields CDR1 SEHNR and CDR2 FQNEAQ (reference sequence).

The rearrangement uses TRBV7-6 and TRBJ2-1; 8 nucleotides match TRBD2. Germline V gene data show CDR1 as SGHVS and CDR2 as FNYEAQ. The CDR3 covers 16 residues. V trimming: 5 bases; J trimming: 3 bases; junction bases outside the gene matches: 9. The DNA for the CDR3 is TGTGCCAGCAGCCCCATAGCGGGGAACCTCTACAATGAGCAGTTCTTC. Translated, it gives CASSPIAGNLYNEQFF. Filled out from reference TRBV7-6 and TRBJ2-1, the complete variable domain reads GAGVSQSPRYKVTKRGQDVALRCDPISGHVSLYWYRQALGQGPEFLTYFNYEAQQDKSGLPNDRFSAERPEGSISTLTIQRTEQRDSAMYRCASSPIAGNLYNEQFFGPGTRLTVL.

This chain links TRBV30 with TRBJ2-7, with D possibly TRBD2 on 6 matching bases. CDR3 size: 16 residues. Germline loops: CDR1 GTSNPN, CDR2 SVGIG (reference sequence). Trimming shortened V by 2 bases and J by 3 bases, and 20 bases separated the two germline ends. The CDR3 loop reads CAWSPDWSAGIYEQYF. The CDR3 DNA reads TGTGCCTGGAGTCCGGATTGGAGCGCGGGAATCTACGAGCAGTACTTC. The entire variable domain, with the rest obtained from reference TRBV30 and TRBJ2-7, is as follows: SQTIHQWPATLVQPVGSPLSLECTVEGTSNPNLYWYRQAAGRGLQLLFYSVGIGQISSEVPQNLSASRPQDRQFILSSKKLLLSDSGFYLCAWSPDWSAGIYEQYFGPGTRLTVT.

This chain links TRBV18 with TRBJ2-5; D is possibly TRBD1 (6 bases). Trimming took off 8 bases at V and 1 base at J, with 11 bases between the two ends. The CDR3 contains 13 residues. Germline V gene lookup returns CDR1 KGHSH and CDR2 LQKENI. The DNA of the CDR3 is TGTGCCAGCACGACAGGAATCCAAGAGACCCAGTACTTC. As protein: CASTTGIQETQYF. The full variable domain, with the rest looked up from reference TRBV18 and TRBJ2-5, is NAGVMQNPRHLVRRRGQEARLRCSPMKGHSHVYWYRQLPEEGLKFMVYLQKENIIDESGMPKERFSAEFPKEGPSILRIQQVVRGDSAAYFCASTTGIQETQYFGPGTRLLVL.

V gene TRBV2 combines with J gene TRBJ2-4, with unresolved D. CDR1 and CDR2 (germline): SNHLY, FYNNEI. The CDR3 runs to 12 residues. Trimming stripped 7 bases from V and 3 bases from J, with 7 bases between. CDR3 coding DNA: TGTGCCAGCAAACTTGGCAAAAACATTCAGTACTTC. Translation: CASKLGKNIQYF.

This chain joins TRBV7-3 and TRBJ2-7; 10 bases map to TRBD2. Germline V CDR1 and CDR2: SGHTA, FQGTGA. The J segment lost 7 bases and the V segment lost 4 bases, leaving 4 bases of the junction unmatched. The CDR3 is 13 residues long. The CDR3 spells CASSSSGSGEQYF. CDR3 DNA: TGTGCCAGCAGCTCTAGCGGGAGCGGGGAGCAGTACTTC. The full variable domain, in which reference TRBV7-3 and TRBJ2-7 provide the parts outside the CDR3, is GAGVSQTPSNKVTEKGKYVELRCDPISGHTALYWYRQSLGQGPEFLIYFQGTGAADDSGLPNDRFFAVRPEGSVSTLKIQRTERGDSAVYLCASSSSGSGEQYFGPGTRLTVT.